This T cell receptor (beta chain) was sequenced during a study of blood T cell repertoires in COVID-19. Study details: The United States, Italy and Spain supplied acute and convalescent COVID-19 samples. In each case, the material was cDNA or gDNA derived from T cells, B-cell-depleted T cells, or PBMCs.

The CDR3 is 15 residues long. Per germline, CDR1 LNHDA and CDR2 SQIVND (reference sequence). Trimming removed 1 base at V and 3 bases at J, with 10 bases between. How the authors handled the data: The assay estimated nucleated cells by amplifying reference gene primers. The method was immunoSEQ multiplex PCR; TCRdb's version includes in-frame clones alone and lacks a portion of them. Clone size and V and J calls were adopted from that table, with D and trimming inferred from the DNA. Among around 65,000 clones listed, 65% to 85% were seen once. The sequence derives from a woman aged 45-60 years with active or convalescent COVID-19. V gene TRBV19 combines with J gene TRBJ1-5, with D tentatively TRBD1 (5 bases). Sequencing used peripheral blood. CDR3 protein: CASSIAQGSNQPQHF. The CDR3 DNA is TGTGCCAGTAGTATAGCGCAGGGTTCCAATCAGCCCCAGCATTTT.